This TCR beta chain was retrieved from a study of cytomegalovirus exposure and HLA in healthy donors. General study findings and limits: An ancestry cluster, one associated with Asian ancestry, reportedly showed fewer N-insertions than the 666-donor mean in a later analysis. TCR beta sequences numbering around 15,000 were associated with HLA alleles at 0.05 false discovery rate in a later analysis.

Comments on this clone: Its antigen is not known.

PCR was performed using 60 Vbeta and 13 Jbeta primers. Clones were read by immunoSEQ multiplex PCR, and TCRdb kept only the in-frame ones, dropping some. The top ten clones hold about 3.1% of a sample with about 120,000 clones, 17% of them seen once. Per germline, CDR1 MNHNS and CDR2 SASEGT. The CDR3 extends over 15 amino acids. The J segment lost 2 bases and the V segment lost 5 bases, leaving 5 bases of the junction unmatched. The V gene is TRBV6-1, the J gene TRBJ2-7, with 11 bases matching TRBD2. The clonotype comes from a female donor in good health and CMV-seropositive. Sequencing was performed on PBMCs. The DNA for the CDR3 is TGTGCCAGCAGTCCAAATAGCGGGAGGGCCTACGAGCAGTACTTC. As protein: CASSPNSGRAYEQYF.